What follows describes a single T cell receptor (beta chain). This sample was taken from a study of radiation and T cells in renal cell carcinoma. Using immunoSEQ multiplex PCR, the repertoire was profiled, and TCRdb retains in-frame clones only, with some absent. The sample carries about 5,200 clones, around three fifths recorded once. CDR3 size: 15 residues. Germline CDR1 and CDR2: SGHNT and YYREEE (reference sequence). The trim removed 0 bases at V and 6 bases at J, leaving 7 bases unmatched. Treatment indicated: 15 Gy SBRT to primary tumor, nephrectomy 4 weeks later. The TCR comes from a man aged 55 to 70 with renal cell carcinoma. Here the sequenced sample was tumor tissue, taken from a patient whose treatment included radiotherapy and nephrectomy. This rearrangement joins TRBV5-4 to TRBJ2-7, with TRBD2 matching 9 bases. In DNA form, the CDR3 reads TGTGCCAGCAGCTTGGGGGGAGCGGGAGGTCTCGAGCAGTACTTC. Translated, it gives CASSLGGAGGLEQYF.